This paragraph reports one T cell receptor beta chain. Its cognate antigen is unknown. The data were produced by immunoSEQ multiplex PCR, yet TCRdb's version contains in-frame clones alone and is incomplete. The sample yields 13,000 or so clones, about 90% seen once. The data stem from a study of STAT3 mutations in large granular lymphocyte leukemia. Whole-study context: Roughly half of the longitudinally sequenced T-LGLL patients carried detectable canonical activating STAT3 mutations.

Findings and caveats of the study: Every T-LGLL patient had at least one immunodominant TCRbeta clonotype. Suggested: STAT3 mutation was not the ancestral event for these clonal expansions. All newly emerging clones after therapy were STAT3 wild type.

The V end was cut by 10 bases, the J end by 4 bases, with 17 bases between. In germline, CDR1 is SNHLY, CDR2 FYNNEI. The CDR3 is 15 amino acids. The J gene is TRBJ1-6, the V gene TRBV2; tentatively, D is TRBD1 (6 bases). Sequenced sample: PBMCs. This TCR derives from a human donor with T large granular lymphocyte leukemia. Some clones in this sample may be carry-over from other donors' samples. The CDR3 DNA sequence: TGTGCCACGACTTCGGACAGTATGTATAATTCACCCCTCCACTTT. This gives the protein CATTSDSMYNSPLHF.